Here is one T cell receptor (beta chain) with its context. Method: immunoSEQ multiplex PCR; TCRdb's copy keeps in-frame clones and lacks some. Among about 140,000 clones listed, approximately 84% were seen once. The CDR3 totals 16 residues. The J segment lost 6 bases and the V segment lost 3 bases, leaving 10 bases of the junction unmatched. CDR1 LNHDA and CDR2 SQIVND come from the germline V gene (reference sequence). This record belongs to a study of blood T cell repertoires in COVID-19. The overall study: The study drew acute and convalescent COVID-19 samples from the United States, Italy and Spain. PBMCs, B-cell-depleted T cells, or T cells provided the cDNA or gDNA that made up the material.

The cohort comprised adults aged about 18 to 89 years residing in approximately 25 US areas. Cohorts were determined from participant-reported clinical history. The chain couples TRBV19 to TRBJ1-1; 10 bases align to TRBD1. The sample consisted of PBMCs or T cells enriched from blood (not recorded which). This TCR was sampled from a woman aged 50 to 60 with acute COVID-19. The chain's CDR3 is CASSIWGQGRTAEAFF. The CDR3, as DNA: TGTGCCAGTAGTATTTGGGGACAGGGGCGGACTGCTGAAGCTTTCTTT. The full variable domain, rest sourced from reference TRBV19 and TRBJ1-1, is DGGITQSPKYLFRKEGQNVTLSCEQNLNHDAMYWYRQDPGQGLRLIYYSQIVNDFQKGDIAEGYSVSREKKESFPLTVTSAQKNPTAFYLCASSIWGQGRTAEAFFGQGTRLTVV.